The source of this T cell receptor beta chain is a study of T cell repertoires in cytomegalovirus infection. Study summary: The authors relied on CMV epitopes, both recently identified HLA-C-restricted and well-studied HLA-B-restricted. Whole-study results and caveats: Predominance within the ex vivo response was attributable to HLA-C-restricted CMV-specific TCR beta clonotypes. Carriers of CMV plus the relevant HLA were identified by cumulative public TCR beta family frequency.

The germline V gene encodes CDR1 SGHVS and CDR2 FNYEAQ. V lost 5 bases and J 5 bases, leaving 20 bases between the germline ends. The CDR3 is made up of 16 amino acids. In TCRdb, the reads were re-called with MiXCR into one record per CDR3 protein. Among about 920,000 distinct CDR3 sequences listed, approximately 30% were seen once. This clonotype was seen at least ten times. Its cognate antigen is unknown. The chain joins TRBV7-6 to TRBJ2-3; D is perhaps TRBD1 or TRBD2 (5 bases each). This specimen was cultured CD8+ T cells from PBMCs, taken from culture after CMV antigen stimulation. This clonotype originated in a human donor in good health (CMV status not recorded). Some clones in this sample may be carry-over from other donors' samples. CDR3: CASSPGISGTKDTQYF. CDR3 sequence (DNA): TGTGCCAGCAGCCCCGGGATATCAGGGACCAAAGATACGCAGTATTTT.